The 6 T cell receptor beta chains reported below all come from one sample, sequenced in a study of identical twins (dated by TCRdb to 2016 to 2017). The library was prepared using 5' RACE. Sequencing was performed on an Illumina HiSeq 2000. TCRdb trimmed public reads at Q25 via fastp, called clones via MiXCR and kept in-frame beta chains. A single entry per CDR3 protein holds the most common genes and DNA from its merged rows. The sample table contains roughly 480,000 distinct CDR3 sequences; only one count was recorded for approximately 24% of them. In total, the top ten clones hold 2.9% of the sample. This sample also appeared in a second study, on T cells expressing NK-cell markers.

The sequencing input was CD4+ T cells sorted from blood. Receptors originate from a young woman in good health.

This chain connects TRBV20-1 to TRBJ2-1, with TRBD1 matching 7 bases. With V trimmed by 3 bases and J by 5 bases, 4 bases remained unmatched. Germline V lookup: CDR1 DFQATT, CDR2 SNEGSKA (reference sequence). This CDR3 has 13 amino acids. The CDR3 loop reads CSASRDRHNEQFF. CDR3 nucleotides: TGCAGTGCTAGTAGGGACAGACACAATGAGCAGTTCTTC.

The chain is built from TRBV20-1 and TRBJ1-1; weak D call: TRBD1 (6 bases). Germline V CDR1 and CDR2: DFQATT, SNEGSKA (reference sequence). V was shortened by 6 bases and J by 0 bases, with 14 bases between the two germline ends. This CDR3 is 14 amino acids long. CDR3 sequence (DNA): TGCAGTGCCACGGAAGGGGGTATGAACACTGAAGCTTTCTTT. Translated: CSATEGGMNTEAFF.

The genes are TRBV11-3 and TRBJ2-2; a weak D match, TRBD2 (6 bases). Per germline, CDR1 SGHNT and CDR2 YENEEA. Trimming removed 4 bases at V and 6 bases at J, with 12 bases between. This CDR3 is built from 14 residues. In nucleotides, the CDR3 is TGTGCCAGCAGCTCCCTAACTAGCTCCGGGGAGCTGTTTTTT. This codes for CASSSLTSSGELFF. Looking up the rest from reference TRBV11-3 and TRBJ2-2 gives the full variable domain: EAGVVQSPRYKIIEKKQPVAFWCNPISGHNTLYWYLQNLGQGPELLIRYENEEAVDDSQLPKDRFSAERLKGVDSTLKIQPAELGDSAVYLCASSSLTSSGELFFGEGSRLTVL.

With regard to this clonotype: At one of its ends the junction is not consistent with the germline gene, which may arise from a read error. The chain combines TRBV3-1 with TRBJ2-7, with 10 bases matching TRBD2. The CDR3 sequence is 18 residues long. CDR1 and CDR2 from the germline V gene are LGHDT and YNNKEL (reference sequence). The CDR3 sequence is CAISRGLATTSGTYEQYF. The CDR3 region has the DNA TGTGCCATCAGCCGTGGCCTAGCTACTACTAGCGGGACCTACGAGCAGTACTTC.

V and J are TRBV10-3 and TRBJ1-2; D ambiguous. The V end lost 2 bases, the J end lost 4 bases, and 8 bases lay between the germline ends. CDR1 is ENHRY, CDR2 SYGVKD, per germline. This CDR3 is built from 13 residues. The DNA for the CDR3 is TGTGCCATCAGTGAGGCCCAGGCCTATGGCTACACCTTC. Amino acids: CAISEAQAYGYTF.

This clonotype was seen only a few times. The V gene is TRBV9, the J gene TRBJ2-1; weak D call: TRBD2 (6 bases). V shed 7 bases and J shed 6 bases, with 14 bases lying between them. The CDR3 extends over 13 amino acids. CDR1 and CDR2 (germline): SGDLS, YYNGEE. The CDR3 coding sequence is TGTGCCAGCGGAGGGGTCGGTTTCAATGAGCAGTTCTTC. Its protein product is CASGGVGFNEQFF.